These T cell receptor beta chains were read from a single sample in a study of cytomegalovirus exposure and HLA in healthy donors. Using immunoSEQ multiplex PCR, the repertoire was profiled, and TCRdb retains in-frame clones only, with some absent. The sample has about 160,000 clones; approximately 85% are singletons. The sequenced sample was PBMCs. The receptors come from a man aged 50-59 years in good health and CMV-seropositive. Both conserved end residues are part of each CDR3. A D gene is named only where the DNA matches it firmly. For some rows the clone size is stated as once, few or many, or as a class when expanded; others skip it.

V gene	D gene	J gene	clone size	CDR3 length	CDR3 DNA	CDR3 protein
TRBV11-2	TRBD1	TRBJ2-7	once	18	TGTGCCAGCAGCTTACCCGTTTCCGGGACAGGGCTCTCCTACGAGCAGTACTTC	CASSLPVSGTGLSYEQYF
TRBV18	TRBD2	TRBJ2-1	.	14	TGTGCCAGCTCACCTCCTAGCGGGAGCACTGAGCAGTTCTTC	CASSPPSGSTEQFF
TRBV6-6	.	TRBJ1-5	.	15	TGTGCCAGCAGTTACGGCCAGGTTGGGAATCAGCCCCAGCATTTT	CASSYGQVGNQPQHF
TRBV28	.	TRBJ2-7	.	15	TGTGCCAGCAGTTTATGGGGCCGACCAACCTACGAGCAGTACTTC	CASSLWGRPTYEQYF
TRBV6-6	TRBD1	TRBJ1-5	.	15	TGTGCCAGCAGTCCGACAGGGAACAGCAATCAGCCCCAGCATTTT	CASSPTGNSNQPQHF
TRBV15	.	TRBJ2-2	.	16	TGTGCCACCAGCAGGCAGAGGGGACTCCCCAGTTTGGAGCTGTTTTTT	CATSRQRGLPSLELFF
TRBV6-1	.	TRBJ2-7	.	13	TGTGCCAGCAGCCCAGGCCCGCCCTACGAGCAGTACTTC	CASSPGPPYEQYF
TRBV7-9	TRBD2	TRBJ2-5	.	16	TGTGCCAGCAGCCTAGGACTAGCGGGGGTAAAAGAGACCCAGTACTTC	CASSLGLAGVKETQYF
TRBV4-3	TRBD2	TRBJ2-1	.	19	TGCGCCAGCAGCCAAGAAATTTCCCTAGCGGGAGCCTCGAGGAATGAGCAGTTCTTC	CASSQEISLAGASRNEQFF
TRBV25-1	.	TRBJ1-1	few	13	TGTGCCACCTCTACAGGGACCAACACTGAAGCTTTCTTT	CATSTGTNTEAFF
TRBV7-9	.	TRBJ2-7	.	16	TGTGCCAGCAGCTCGTCAGTTGGGACTGCCTCCTACGAGCAGTACTTC	CASSSSVGTASYEQYF
TRBV28	TRBD2	TRBJ2-5	.	15	TGTGCCAGCAGTTTATTCCGAGCGGGAGAAGAGACCCAGTACTTC	CASSLFRAGEETQYF
TRBV28	TRBD1	TRBJ1-2	once	17	TGTGCCAGCAGTTCTGCCGGTGTCGGGGACAGGGGTTATGGCTACACCTTC	CASSSAGVGDRGYGYTF
TRBV6-1	.	TRBJ2-5	once	14	TGTGCCAGCAGCAAAGGGGGGGTCCAAGAGACCCAGTACTTC	CASSKGGVQETQYF
TRBV7-3	TRBD2	TRBJ2-1	.	13	TGTGCCAGCAGCTTAGCGGGAGCCAATGAGCAGTTCTTC	CASSLAGANEQFF
TRBV5-1	TRBD1	TRBJ2-5	.	14	TGCGCCAGCAGCTTGGGACAGGGCCCATGGACCCAGTACTTC	CASSLGQGPWTQYF
TRBV19	TRBD2	TRBJ2-5	.	15	TGTGCCAGTAGTATAGCCGCGGGGGTCCAAGAGACCCAGTACTTC	CASSIAAGVQETQYF
TRBV10-3	.	TRBJ1-2	.	15	TGTGCCATCAGTGCCCTCCGGGAAGCTAACTATGGCTACACCTTC	CAISALREANYGYTF
TRBV7-9	.	TRBJ1-5	once	14	TGTGCCAGCAGCTTAGCCGACGGGAATCAGCCCCAGCATTTT	CASSLADGNQPQHF
TRBV28	TRBD1	TRBJ2-2	.	14	TGTGCCAGCAGGGACAGGGCGCATAGCGGGGAGCTGTTTTTT	CASRDRAHSGELFF
TRBV2	.	TRBJ2-1	.	11	TGCAAGACGGGGGGCATGGATGAGCAGTTCTTC	CKTGGMDEQFF
TRBV28	TRBD1	TRBJ2-5	few	15	TGTGCCAGCAGTTTGGGGACAGGGCGTGGGCAGACCCAGTACTTC	CASSLGTGRGQTQYF
TRBV19	.	TRBJ1-4	.	15	TGTGCCAGTACCATATCCGAGACAGCCATAAGAGAACTGTTTTTT	CASTISETAIRELFF
TRBV2	TRBD1	TRBJ1-1	.	13	TGTGCCAGCGGGGGACAGCAGAACACTGAAGCTTTCTTT	CASGGQQNTEAFF
TRBV7-2	.	TRBJ2-7	.	12	TGTGCCAGCAGCGGGACACAGTACGAGCAGTACTTC	CASSGTQYEQYF
TRBV30	TRBD1	TRBJ1-2	.	15	TGTGCCTGGAGTGCAGGACAGGCAGCTTTCTATGGCTACACCTTC	CAWSAGQAAFYGYTF
TRBV5-1	.	TRBJ1-1	once	13	TGCGCCAGCAGCTCCAATACGGGCACTGAAGCTTTCTTT	CASSSNTGTEAFF
TRBV2	.	TRBJ1-1	.	14	TGTGCCAGCAAACGACAGGCTATGAACACTGAAGCTTTCTTT	CASKRQAMNTEAFF
TRBV28	.	TRBJ2-3	few	16	TGTGCCAGCAGTCTAAGACCGGGTTTAAGCACAGATACGCAGTATTTT	CASSLRPGLSTDTQYF
TRBV2	TRBD2	TRBJ2-1	.	17	TGTGCCATCCCGACCAAGGGACTAGCGGGAGTTCGGGCTGAGCAGTTCTTC	CAIPTKGLAGVRAEQFF
TRBV18	.	TRBJ1-1	.	15	TGTGCCAGCTCATTCTCGGGGGGAGAGAACACTGAAGCTTTCTTT	CASSFSGGENTEAFF
TRBV28	.	TRBJ1-1	.	13	TGTGCCAGCACTTTAAGTCAGTGGACTGAAGCTTTCTTT	CASTLSQWTEAFF
TRBV28	.	TRBJ1-3	.	17	TGTGCCAGCAGTTTAGTCGTGCTCGGGGGGCAAGGAAACACCATATATTTT	CASSLVVLGGQGNTIYF
TRBV14	TRBD1	TRBJ2-2	.	16	TGTGCCAGCAGGACGGGACAGGGGGCGCGAACCGGGGAGCTGTTTTTT	CASRTGQGARTGELFF
TRBV28	TRBD2	TRBJ2-7	.	13	TGTGCCAGCGGACTAGCGATGCCCTACGAGCAGTACTTC	CASGLAMPYEQYF
TRBV5-1	.	TRBJ1-1	.	14	TGCGCCAGCAGGCCGGGACTCTCAGACACTGAAGCTTTCTTT	CASRPGLSDTEAFF
TRBV2	TRBD1	TRBJ1-1	few	14	TGTGCCAGCAGCCCGGACAGGGGGAGGACTGAAGCTTTCTTT	CASSPDRGRTEAFF
TRBV28	TRBD1	TRBJ2-5	.	15	TGTGCCAGCAGACCGGGACAGGGGTACCAAGAGACCCAGTACTTC	CASRPGQGYQETQYF
TRBV5-1	TRBD2	TRBJ2-1	.	15	TGCGCCAGCAGCTTGGGGACTAGCGGGGACAATGAGCAGTTCTTC	CASSLGTSGDNEQFF
TRBV4-3	.	TRBJ2-1	.	16	TGCGCCAGCAGCCAAGAAAGTGGGGGCCCCTACAATGAGCAGTTCTTC	CASSQESGGPYNEQFF